Sequencing of this T cell receptor (beta chain) was carried out in a study of blood T cell repertoires in COVID-19 (dated by TCRdb to about 2020). With regard to the full study: Samples from collaborators originated in the United States, Italy and Spain and spanned both the acute and convalescent phases of COVID-19. The material from the prospective study consisted of cDNA or gDNA derived from T cells, B-cell-depleted T cells, or PBMCs. The dataset comprised deeply sampled blood TCRbeta repertoires from subjects exposed to, actively infected with, or recovered from COVID-19. The repertoires were released in a freely available public database intended as a resource for research on the immune response to SARS-CoV-2. Samples came from the ongoing ImmuneRACE study (first 160 participants) plus 1,254 subjects from 6 global collaborators. A de-identified subject ID, COVID-19 status, age in years and sex were almost always included in the sample metadata. Where HLA class I and class II types were available, the types were taken from metadata supplied by the sample provider, not from assay-based typing.

What the study reported, not specific to this receptor: How much clinical and demographic metadata was included differed by source and by participant, and the metadata was provided uncurated.

Concerning this clone itself: No antigen is known for it. No per-base quality is available; no much larger clone lies one base away.

The germline V gene sets CDR1 to SGDLS and CDR2 to YYNGEE. The cysteine opens and the phenylalanine closes a CDR3 of 16 amino acids. Just CDR3 DNA is preserved here, 48 bases in frame from base 1. V was cut back by 0 bases and J by 5 bases, leaving a gap of 17 bases between them. TCRbeta CDR3 regions were amplified from genomic DNA by means of the immunoSEQ Assay, a bias-controlled multiplex PCR. The original pipeline was this. Nucleated cell counts per sample were estimated from amplification of reference gene primers within the assay. To quantify the absolute abundance of each unique TCRbeta CDR3 rearrangement, sequence reads were collapsed and filtered. For each sample, productive Simpson clonality was calculated as the square root of Simpson's diversity index across productive rearrangements. TCRdb carries this immuneACCESS record with in-frame sequences only. Its versions omit some clonotypes, under half of them owing to an unresolved V gene in the studies checked, with the rest unexplained. V and J calls and clone size are given by that table; D and trimming were obtained from the DNA. Present in this sample are some 100,000 clones, 88% of which were seen just once. The top ten clonotypes cover about 6.5% of the sample.

Whole blood was collected in K2EDTA tubes by collaborating institutions according to the institutions' own protocols. Collaborator samples were shipped for TCRbeta analysis as frozen whole blood, isolated PBMCs, or DNA extracted from either sample type. The sequence was obtained from a woman aged 55 to 70 with acute or convalescent COVID-19. Here the chain combines TRBV9 and TRBJ1-2; matching of 6 bases hints at TRBD1 as the D gene. Sample: peripheral blood. The nucleotide sequence reads TGTGCCAGCAGCGTAGCTGCTCAGGGGCCAGCTTATGGCTACACCTTC. Translation gives CASSVAAQGPAYGYTF.